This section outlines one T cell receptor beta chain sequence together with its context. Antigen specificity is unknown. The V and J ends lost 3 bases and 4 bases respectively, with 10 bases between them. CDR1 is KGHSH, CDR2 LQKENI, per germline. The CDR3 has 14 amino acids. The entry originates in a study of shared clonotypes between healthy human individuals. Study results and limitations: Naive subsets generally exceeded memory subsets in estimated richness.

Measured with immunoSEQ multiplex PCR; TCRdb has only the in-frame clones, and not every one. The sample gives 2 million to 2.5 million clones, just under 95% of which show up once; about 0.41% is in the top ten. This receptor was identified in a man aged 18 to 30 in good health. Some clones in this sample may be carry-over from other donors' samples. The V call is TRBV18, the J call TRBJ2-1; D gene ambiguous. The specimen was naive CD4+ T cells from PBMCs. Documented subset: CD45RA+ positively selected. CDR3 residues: CASSPVAFYNEQFF. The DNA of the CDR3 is TGTGCCAGCTCACCTGTCGCTTTTTACAATGAGCAGTTCTTC. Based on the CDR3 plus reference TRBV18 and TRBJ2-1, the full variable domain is NAGVMQNPRHLVRRRGQEARLRCSPMKGHSHVYWYRQLPEEGLKFMVYLQKENIIDESGMPKERFSAEFPKEGPSILRIQQVVRGDSAAYFCASSPVAFYNEQFFGPGTRLTVL.